A selection of T cell receptor beta chains follows, all from one sample in a study of T cells in Graves' hyperthyroidism and ophthalmopathy. Using its own MiXCR run on the multiplex PCR reads, TCRdb lists one record per CDR3 protein. The data show about 590,000 distinct CDR3 sequences, with around 14% seen just once and under 7.5% held by the top ten. The sequencing sample was made of blood. Receptor source: a woman in her twenties or thirties with Graves' hyperthyroidism. Each CDR3 is given with its conserved first and last residue. D genes are given only for firm matches. Only some rows state a clone size, as once, few, many or a class for expanded clones.

TRBJ2-4,.,TRBD2,TRBV29-1,12,CSVPGLENIQYF,TGCAGCGTCCCAGGACTAGAAAACATTCAGTACTTC
TRBJ2-2,few,.,TRBV25-1,13,CASTGRPTGELFF,TGTGCCAGCACCGGACGTCCCACCGGGGAGCTGTTTTTT
TRBJ2-7,.,TRBD2,TRBV10-3,15,CAISNPGLDAYEQYF,TGTGCCATCAGTAACCCGGGACTAGATGCGTACGAGCAGTACTTC
TRBJ1-1,.,.,TRBV4-1,15,CASSQGRELNTEAFF,TGCGCCAGCAGCCAAGGGCGGGAGTTAAACACTGAAGCTTTCTTT
TRBJ2-7,few,.,TRBV9,15,CASSPHGGPSYEQYF,TGTGCCAGCAGCCCCCACGGAGGCCCGTCCTACGAGCAGTACTTC
TRBJ2-1,few,TRBD2,TRBV18,17,CASSEFASGSSYNEQFF,TGTGCCAGCTCAGAGTTTGCTAGCGGGAGCTCCTACAATGAGCAGTTCTTC
TRBJ2-5,many,TRBD2,TRBV28,15,CASSLPGTSTETQYF,TGTGCCAGCAGTTTACCCGGGACTAGCACTGAGACCCAGTACTTC
TRBJ1-6,few,.,TRBV6-1,16,CASSEDLGMYNSPLHF,TGTGCCAGCAGTGAAGACCTGGGGATGTATAATTCACCCCTCCACTTT
TRBJ1-2,many,TRBD1,TRBV27,15,CASSPYPFGQGGYTF,TGTGCCAGCAGTCCATACCCCTTCGGACAGGGCGGCTACACCTTC
TRBJ1-2,.,.,TRBV29-1,13,CSARGQDGYGYTF,TGCAGCGCTCGGGGGCAGGATGGCTATGGCTACACCTTC
TRBJ2-7,few,.,TRBV3-1,13,CASSQDRFYEQYF,TGTGCCAGCAGCCAGGACAGATTCTACGAGCAGTACTTC
TRBJ1-4,many,.,TRBV12-3/TRBV12-4,14,CASSLVATNEKLFF,TGTGCCAGCAGTTTGGTCGCAACTAATGAAAAACTGTTTTTT
TRBJ2-7,.,TRBD2,TRBV6-1,14,CASSRGELPNEQYF,TGTGCCAGCAGCCGGGGGGAGTTGCCTAACGAGCAGTACTTC
TRBJ1-2,many,.,TRBV29-1,14,CSVGARGDSYGYTF,TGCAGCGTTGGGGCCAGGGGAGACTCCTATGGCTACACCTTC
TRBJ2-1,few,.,TRBV6-2/TRBV6-3,14,CASSRSGQYNEQFF,TGTGCCAGCAGCAGAAGCGGGCAGTACAATGAGCAGTTCTTC
TRBJ1-1,few,.,TRBV4-3,14,CASSQGRVNTEAFF,TGCGCCAGCAGCCAAGGTAGGGTGAACACTGAAGCTTTCTTT